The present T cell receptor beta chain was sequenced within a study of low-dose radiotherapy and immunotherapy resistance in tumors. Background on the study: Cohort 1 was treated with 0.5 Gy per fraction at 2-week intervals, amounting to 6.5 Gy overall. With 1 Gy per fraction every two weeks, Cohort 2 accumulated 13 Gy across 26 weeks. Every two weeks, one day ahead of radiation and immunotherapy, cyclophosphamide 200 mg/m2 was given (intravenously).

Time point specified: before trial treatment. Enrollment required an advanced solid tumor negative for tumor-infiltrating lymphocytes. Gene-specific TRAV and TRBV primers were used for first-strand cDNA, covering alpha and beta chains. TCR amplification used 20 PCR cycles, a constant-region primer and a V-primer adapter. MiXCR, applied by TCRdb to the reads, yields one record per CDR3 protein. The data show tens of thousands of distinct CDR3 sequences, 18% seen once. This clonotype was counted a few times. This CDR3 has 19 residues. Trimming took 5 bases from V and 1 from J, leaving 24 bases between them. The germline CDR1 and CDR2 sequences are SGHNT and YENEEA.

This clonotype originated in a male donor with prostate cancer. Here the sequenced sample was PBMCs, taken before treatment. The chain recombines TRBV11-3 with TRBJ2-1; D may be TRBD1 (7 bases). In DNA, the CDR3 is TGTGCCAGCAGCCGCCGTGGGCCAGGGGGGCGAGCTTCCTACAATGAGCAGTTCTTC. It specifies CASSRRGPGGRASYNEQFF.